These 11 T cell receptor beta chains were sequenced from one sample in a study of shared clonotypes between healthy human individuals. Sequenced by immunoSEQ multiplex PCR; TCRdb stores in-frame clones only, minus some. The repertoire holds 850,000 to 1,200,000 clones, with roughly 75% as singletons. Material for sequencing was memory CD4+ T cells sorted from blood. The subset: CD45RA-negative fraction. The receptors here all came from a man younger than 35 in good health.

This sequence joins TRBV19 and TRBJ2-3, with 9 bases matching TRBD1. The CDR3 extends over 17 amino acids. The germline V gene encodes CDR1 LNHDA and CDR2 SQIVND (reference sequence). V dropped 6 bases and J dropped 3; count of bases not matched to a gene: 13. In DNA, the CDR3 is TGTGCCAGTAGCCCGAGGGGGGGGACAGGGAGAACAGATACGCAGTATTTT. Its protein product is CASSPRGGTGRTDTQYF.

This clone occurred a few times. Other DNA sequences in the sample encode the same CDR3. This rearrangement joins TRBV5-1 to TRBJ2-3, with D unclear. There are 12 residues in the CDR3. Germline V lookup: CDR1 SGHRS, CDR2 YFSETQ. Trimming cost V 0 bases and J 5 bases, with 4 bases left between them. The CDR3 protein is CASSLEGDTQYF. In DNA form, the CDR3 reads TGCGCCAGCAGCTTGGAGGGAGATACGCAGTATTTT.

CDR3 nucleotide sequence: TGTGCCAGCAGTGAAGGGTCTATCACAGATACGCAGTATTTT. Amino acid sequence: CASSEGSITDTQYF. The chain uses TRBV6-1 and TRBJ2-3; D is uncertain. The germline V gene encodes CDR1 MNHNS and CDR2 SASEGT. The CDR3 totals 14 residues. V was trimmed by 1 base and J by 2 bases, leaving 7 bases between them.

This clone was found once. The V and J genes are TRBV5-4 and TRBJ2-7; maybe TRBD2 (5 bases). Deletions cut 3 bases from V and 0 bases from J, with 13 bases between. Germline CDR1 and CDR2: SGHNT and YYREEE (reference sequence). This CDR3 is 15 amino acids long. CDR3: CASSWGDCSSYEQYF. The CDR3 DNA sequence: TGTGCCAGCAGCTGGGGAGACTGCAGCTCCTACGAGCAGTACTTC.

The rearrangement joins TRBV6-5 to TRBJ2-3; D perhaps matches TRBD1 (6 bases). Germline loops: CDR1 MNHEY, CDR2 SVGAGI. V was cut by 6 bases and J by 4 bases, with 17 bases left in between. There are 15 residues in the CDR3. The DNA of the CDR3 is TGTGCCAGCAGCTCCGGGACAAACCAGGCAGATACGCAGTATTTT. It encodes CASSSGTNQADTQYF.

This clone was found once. The rearrangement joins TRBV15 to TRBJ2-7; perhaps D is TRBD1 or TRBD2 (5 bases each). This CDR3 contains 16 residues. Trimming left V 0 bases short and J 4 bases short, with 16 bases between. Germline loops: CDR1 LNHNV, CDR2 YYDKDF (reference sequence). CDR3 DNA: TGTGCCACCAGCAGAGATATCCCTCAGGGCGGGTACGAGCAGTACTTC. It is translated as CATSRDIPQGGYEQYF.

The chain is built from TRBV9 and TRBJ1-4; 7 positions match TRBD1. CDR1 and CDR2 from the germline V gene are SGDLS and YYNGEE. The CDR3 totals 12 residues. The trim removed 4 bases at V and 11 bases at J, leaving 5 bases unmatched. CDR3 nucleotide sequence: TGTGCCAGCAGCCTCAGGGGGGAGAAACTGTTTTTT. It encodes CASSLRGEKLFF. Complete variable domain (other parts from reference TRBV9 and TRBJ1-4): DSGVTQTPKHLITATGQRVTLRCSPRSGDLSVYWYQQSLDQGLQFLIQYYNGEERAKGNILERFSAQQFPDLHSELNLSSLELGDSALYFCASSLRGEKLFFGSGTQLSVL.

The chain carries TRBV27 and TRBJ1-2; D is uncertain. The V and J ends lost 3 bases and 2 bases respectively, with 13 bases between them. Germline V CDR1 and CDR2: MNHEY, SMNVEV (reference sequence). The CDR3 extends over 15 amino acids. As DNA, the CDR3 is TGTGCCAGCAGTTTGGTAGGAGGGCCCAACTATGGCTACACCTTC. Amino acids: CASSLVGGPNYGYTF.

Remarks on this clone: The sample holds other DNA sequences that translate to the same CDR3. This chain uses TRBV5-1 with TRBJ2-5, with 9 nucleotides matching TRBD1. CDR1 and CDR2 (germline): SGHRS, YFSETQ. V was pared by 4 bases and J by 2 bases, with 3 bases of the junction left unmatched. The CDR3 loop spans 14 amino acids. CDR3 DNA: TGCGCCAGCAGCCGGGACAGGGCTCAAGAGACCCAGTACTTC. It encodes CASSRDRAQETQYF. The full variable domain, in which reference TRBV5-1 and TRBJ2-5 provide the parts outside the CDR3, is KAGVTQTPRYLIKTRGQQVTLSCSPISGHRSVSWYQQTPGQGLQFLFEYFSETQRNKGNFPGRFSGRQFSNSRSEMNVSTLELGDSALYLCASSRDRAQETQYFGPGTRLLVL.

This chain connects TRBV6-1 to TRBJ1-2; D uncertain. V was cut by 4 bases and J by 0 bases, with 9 bases left in between. CDR1 is MNHNS, CDR2 SASEGT, per germline. The CDR3 is made up of 14 amino acids. As DNA, the CDR3 is TGTGCCAGCAGTGTATCTAGGTCTAACTATGGCTACACCTTC. It codes for CASSVSRSNYGYTF.

The chain is built from TRBV7-9 and TRBJ1-5; no clear D gene. This CDR3 contains 13 residues. V dropped 0 bases and J dropped 7 bases, with 7 bases sitting between them. CDR1 is SEHNR and CDR2 is FQNEAQ in the germline V gene (reference sequence). CDR3 residues: CASSLALQQPQHF. For the CDR3, the DNA is TGTGCCAGCAGCTTAGCGCTCCAGCAGCCCCAGCATTTT.